One and the same sample provided the 31 T cell receptor beta chains below, sequenced in a study of T cell responses to AZD1222 COVID-19 vaccine. Using immunoSEQ multiplex PCR, the repertoire was profiled, and TCRdb retains in-frame clones only, with some absent. This sample has 95,000 to 150,000 clones, with 88% found just once. The sample in question was peripheral blood, obtained on day 0 of AZD1222 vaccination. Receptor source: an adult in good health.

The rearrangement joins TRBV11-2 to TRBJ2-1; D remains ambiguous. The CDR3 has 12 residues. The germline V gene encodes CDR1 SGHAT and CDR2 FQNNGV. V shed 5 bases and J shed 5 bases, with 7 bases lying between them. This CDR3 is CASSLGDNEQFF. The CDR3 bases are TGTGCCAGCAGCCTCGGTGACAATGAGCAGTTCTTC. Drawing the rest from reference TRBV11-2 and TRBJ2-1, the complete variable domain is EAGVAQSPRYKIIEKRQSVAFWCNPISGHATLYWYQQILGQGPKLLIQFQNNGVVDDSQLPKDRFSAERLKGVDSTLKIQPAKLEDSAVYLCASSLGDNEQFFGPGTRLTVL.

This chain joins TRBV12-3 or TRBV12-4 and TRBJ1-1, with 8 positions matching TRBD1. Trimming removed 4 bases from V and 6 bases from J; junction bases left unmatched: 4. The CDR3 spans 13 residues. CDR3 amino acids: CASSSQTGAEAFF. The CDR3 nucleotides are TGTGCCAGCAGTTCACAGACAGGGGCTGAAGCTTTCTTT.

The chain is built from TRBV5-4 and TRBJ1-1; tentative D call: TRBD1 (6 bases). Germline CDR1 is SGHNT and CDR2 is YYREEE (reference sequence). V lost 5 bases and J 1 base, leaving 6 bases between the germline ends. The CDR3 is 12 residues long. This chain's CDR3 is CASRGQNTEAFF. CDR3 DNA: TGTGCCAGCAGGGGACAGAACACTGAAGCTTTCTTT.

The chain carries TRBV18 and TRBJ1-2; D perhaps matches TRBD1 (5 bases). The V gene's germline CDR1 is KGHSH and CDR2 LQKENI. With 5 bases removed from V and 8 bases from J, the gap between germline ends came to 18 bases. This CDR3 spans 14 amino acids. CDR3 nucleotides: TGTGCCAGCTCATCGACAGAGAACTTGGGGGGCTACACCTTC. It encodes CASSSTENLGGYTF.

The chain combines TRBV7-2 with TRBJ1-5, with 10 bases aligning to TRBD1. The CDR3 has 17 residues. The junction had 10 bases not matched to a gene; V was cut back by 1 base and J by 7 bases. CDR1 is SGHTA and CDR2 is FQGNSA in the germline V gene. The CDR3 reads CASSLGYPGQGTQPQHF. CDR3 DNA: TGTGCCAGCAGCTTAGGTTACCCGGGACAGGGGACGCAGCCCCAGCATTTT. Full variable domain (remainder filled in from reference TRBV7-2 and TRBJ1-5): GAGVSQSPSNKVTEKGKDVELRCDPISGHTALYWYRQSLGQGLEFLIYFQGNSAPDKSGLPSDRFSAERTGGSVSTLTIQRTQQEDSAVYLCASSLGYPGQGTQPQHFGDGTRLSIL.

The chain uses TRBV2 and TRBJ1-2; D not resolved. The CDR3 sequence is 14 residues long. Germline V gives CDR1 SNHLY, CDR2 FYNNEI. V was pared by 4 bases and J by 6 bases, with 15 bases between. CDR3 in amino acids: CASSGNGLFHGYTF. CDR3 in DNA: TGTGCCAGCAGTGGTAATGGCCTGTTCCATGGCTACACCTTC.

The chain is built from TRBV3-1 (or the pseudogene TRBV3-2) and TRBJ2-1; TRBD1 matches 7 bases. Trimming cost V 4 bases and J 3 bases; bases outside gene matches: 6. Germline loops: CDR1 LGHDT, CDR2 YNNKEL (reference sequence). The CDR3 runs 15 residues. CDR3 in DNA: TGTGCCAGCAGCCGAGACAGGGCCCGCTACAATGAGCAGTTCTTC. Translation gives CASSRDRARYNEQFF.

The chain is built from TRBV7-4 and TRBJ2-5; D gene uncertain. V was pared by 5 bases and J by 5 bases, with 21 bases between. Germline V gives CDR1 SGHVT, CDR2 SQSDAQ. The CDR3 spans 16 residues. CDR3 DNA: TGTGCCAGCAGCCAAGGAAGGCATCGGTCCGGGGAGACCCAGTACTTC. Translated, it gives CASSQGRHRSGETQYF.

This clone was counted a few times. V gene TRBV5-4 combines with J gene TRBJ1-3; unclear D gene. Germline V gives CDR1 SGHNT, CDR2 YYREEE (reference sequence). The CDR3 contains 14 residues. The V and J ends lost 3 bases and 0 bases respectively, with 7 bases between them. The CDR3 reads CASSWSGSGNTIYF. The CDR3 coding sequence is TGTGCCAGCAGCTGGTCCGGCTCTGGAAACACCATATATTTT.

The J gene is TRBJ2-7, the V gene TRBV11-3; 9 positions agree with TRBD1. The trim removed 6 bases at V and 6 bases at J, leaving 6 bases unmatched. This CDR3 spans 13 amino acids. The germline gives CDR1 SGHNT, CDR2 YENEEA. The CDR3 loop is CASSVGQGSEQYF. For the CDR3, the DNA is TGTGCCAGCAGTGTCGGACAGGGGAGCGAGCAGTACTTC. The full variable domain, completed using reference TRBV11-3 and TRBJ2-7, is EAGVVQSPRYKIIEKKQPVAFWCNPISGHNTLYWYLQNLGQGPELLIRYENEEAVDDSQLPKDRFSAERLKGVDSTLKIQPAELGDSAVYLCASSVGQGSEQYFGPGTRLTVT.

This clone is medium-sized (0.01 to 0.1%) by share. CDR3 coding DNA: TGCAGTGCTAGCGGGCCGTTCGAGCAGTACTTC. This sequence encodes CSASGPFEQYF. The chain uses TRBV20-1 and TRBJ2-7; D is undetermined. CDR3 length equals 11 residues. In germline, CDR1 is DFQATT, CDR2 SNEGSKA (reference sequence). V was clipped by 3 bases and J by 6 bases, with 9 bases between them.

V gene TRBV12-5 combines with J gene TRBJ1-2; the match to TRBD1 covers 9 bases. The V and J ends lost 0 bases and 8 bases, in that order; junction bases with no gene match: 10. The CDR3 totals 16 residues. Germline CDR1 and CDR2: LGHNT and FRNRAP. The chain's CDR3 is CASGLVPGQGEEGYTF. The CDR3 DNA sequence: TGTGCTAGTGGTTTGGTACCGGGACAGGGAGAAGAAGGCTACACCTTC.

The rearrangement uses TRBV6-6 and TRBJ1-1; D is perhaps TRBD1 (5 bases). Germline V gene sequence: CDR1 MNHNY, CDR2 SVGAGI (reference sequence). V lost 7 bases to trimming and J lost 10 bases, with 10 bases between them. The CDR3 extends over 10 amino acids. The CDR3 DNA follows: TGTGCCAGCATTGGGACCGGAGCTTTCTTT. Its protein product is CASIGTGAFF.

CDR3 in DNA: TGTGCCAGCAGCCCGGGACACTCCTATGGCTACACCTTC. Protein product: CASSPGHSYGYTF. V gene TRBV11-2 combines with J gene TRBJ1-2; tentative D call: TRBD1 (6 bases). The CDR3 runs 13 residues. V was clipped by 5 bases and J by 4 bases, with 11 bases between them. Germline V gene data show CDR1 as SGHAT and CDR2 as FQNNGV. Using reference TRBV11-2 and TRBJ1-2 for the parts outside the CDR3, the full variable domain is EAGVAQSPRYKIIEKRQSVAFWCNPISGHATLYWYQQILGQGPKLLIQFQNNGVVDDSQLPKDRFSAERLKGVDSTLKIQPAKLEDSAVYLCASSPGHSYGYTFGSGTRLTVV.

DNA for the CDR3: TGTGCCAGCAGTGATACAGGGGGCGCGGGAAACATTCAGTACTTC. It translates to CASSDTGGAGNIQYF. V gene TRBV2 combines with J gene TRBJ2-4; 9 bases agree with TRBD1. Germline V gives CDR1 SNHLY, CDR2 FYNNEI. The CDR3 length is 15 residues. Trimming removed 3 bases from V and 6 bases from J; junction bases left unmatched: 6. The whole variable domain, remainder taken from reference TRBV2 and TRBJ2-4, is EPEVTQTPSHQVTQMGQEVILRCVPISNHLYFYWYRQILGQKVEFLVSFYNNEISEKSEIFDDQFSVERPDGSNFTLKIRSTKLEDSAMYFCASSDTGGAGNIQYFGAGTRLSVL.

The CDR3 loop reads CASSSNTKTGQSTF. The DNA for the CDR3 is TGTGCCAGCAGTTCCAATACTAAGACAGGGCAAAGCACCTTC. The V call is TRBV6-6, the J call TRBJ1-2; 7 positions agree with TRBD1. V shed 4 bases and J 13 bases; nucleotides not matched to a gene: 15. CDR3 length: 14 amino acids. Germline assignment: CDR1 MNHNY and CDR2 SVGAGI (reference sequence).

The CDR3 region has the DNA TGTGCCAGCAGTTACTCGACCGGGGGTCAGCCCCAGCATTTT. Its translation is CASSYSTGGQPQHF. The genes are TRBV6-5 and TRBJ1-5; perhaps TRBD1 as D (5 bases). The V end was cut by 0 bases, the J end by 6 bases, with 9 bases between. This CDR3 region has 14 residues. The germline V gene encodes CDR1 MNHEY and CDR2 SVGAGI.

The chain is built from TRBV12-3 or TRBV12-4 and TRBJ1-2; D not resolved. Trimming cost V 1 base and J 8 bases, with 11 bases left between them. The CDR3 spans 13 residues. CDR3 sequence (DNA): TGTGCCAGCAGTTTAGGCGGTTTCGAGGGCTACACCTTC. It specifies CASSLGGFEGYTF.

Notes on this clone: The junction differs from germline at one of its ends, possibly a read error. CDR3 DNA sequence: TGCCGCGGCGGCAGGGGAAAAGAGACCCAGTACTTC. Its protein is CRGGRGKETQYF. V usage is TRBV7-3 and J usage is TRBJ2-5; the D gene is possibly TRBD1 (6 bases). The CDR3 length is 12 residues. CDR1 and CDR2 from the germline V gene are SGHTA and FQGTGA.

The chain couples TRBV7-2 to TRBJ2-2; no reliable D call. The CDR3 runs to 12 residues. Trimming stripped 5 bases from V and 7 bases from J, with 8 bases between. The germline CDR1 and CDR2 sequences are SGHTA and FQGNSA. CDR3 DNA sequence: TGTGCCAGCAGCCACATCAACGGGGAGCTGTTTTTT. Its protein product is CASSHINGELFF.

This chain uses TRBV2 with TRBJ1-5; D might be TRBD1 (6 bases). Germline V gene lookup returns CDR1 SNHLY and CDR2 FYNNEI. Trimming took 6 bases from V and 3 from J, leaving 21 bases between them. This CDR3 spans 17 amino acids. The CDR3 DNA reads TGTGCCAGCAGGGTCCAGTCATCAGGGGTGTCCAATCAGCCCCAGCATTTT. This encodes CASRVQSSGVSNQPQHF.

J is TRBJ1-4 and V is TRBV7-9, with D possibly being TRBD1 (6 bases). CDR3 size: 14 residues. V lost 7 bases, J lost 8 bases, and 17 bases lay in between. The germline V gene has CDR1 SEHNR and CDR2 FQNEAQ (reference sequence). The CDR3 is CASTPRGGGEKLFF. Here the CDR3 DNA reads TGTGCCAGCACCCCCCGAGGGGGAGGGGAAAAACTGTTTTTT.

V usage is TRBV5-6 and J usage is TRBJ1-1; TRBD1 agrees at 7 bases. The CDR3 is 14 residues long. Per the germline V gene, CDR1 is SGHDT and CDR2 is YYEEEE. Trimming at V came to 3 bases and at J to 1 base, leaving 3 bases not matched to a gene. In nucleotides, the CDR3 is TGTGCCAGCAGCTGGGGGACAGCGAACACTGAAGCTTTCTTT. Its translation: CASSWGTANTEAFF.

The gene calls are TRBV2 and TRBJ1-2; 7 bases fit TRBD1. The CDR3 sequence is 14 residues long. The V segment lost 6 bases and the J segment 8 bases; nucleotides outside the gene matches: 12. Germline lookup yields CDR1 SNHLY and CDR2 FYNNEI. CDR3 bases: TGTGCCAGCAGCGGCGACAGGGTGTCTCCCGGCTACACCTTC. It translates to CASSGDRVSPGYTF. The whole variable domain, filled in from reference TRBV2 and TRBJ1-2, reads EPEVTQTPSHQVTQMGQEVILRCVPISNHLYFYWYRQILGQKVEFLVSFYNNEISEKSEIFDDQFSVERPDGSNFTLKIRSTKLEDSAMYFCASSGDRVSPGYTFGSGTRLTVV.

The chain couples TRBV7-6 to TRBJ1-4; perhaps TRBD1 as D (6 bases). V dropped 5 bases and J dropped 6 bases, with 16 bases sitting between them. Germline lookup yields CDR1 SGHVS and CDR2 FNYEAQ. The CDR3 length is 15 residues. The CDR3 DNA reads as TGTGCCAGCAGCCGGACAGACCTACCAGATGAAAAACTGTTTTTT. This encodes CASSRTDLPDEKLFF.

The chain links TRBV5-1 to TRBJ1-1; D is possibly TRBD1 (5 bases). Germline V gives CDR1 SGHRS, CDR2 YFSETQ. The CDR3 runs 13 residues. V was trimmed by 1 base and J by 4 bases, leaving 8 bases between them. The CDR3 is CASSLLQGTEAFF. The CDR3 DNA reads as TGCGCCAGCAGCTTGCTCCAGGGCACTGAAGCTTTCTTT.

The rearrangement links TRBV19 to TRBJ1-2; D may be TRBD1 (6 bases). Per germline, CDR1 LNHDA and CDR2 SQIVND (reference sequence). CDR3 size: 14 residues. Trimming removed 6 bases from V and 0 bases from J, with 11 bases in between. The CDR3 region is CASRRDTTNYGYTF. The CDR3 DNA reads TGTGCCAGTAGACGGGACACAACTAACTATGGCTACACCTTC.

This clone occurred once. The chain uses TRBV19 and TRBJ2-3; D is tentatively TRBD1 or TRBD2 (5 bases each). CDR1 LNHDA and CDR2 SQIVND come from the germline V gene (reference sequence). The CDR3 has 15 residues. The V and J ends lost 4 bases and 5 bases respectively, with 16 bases between them. The CDR3 loop is CASSTPGTPKDTQYF. The CDR3 region has the DNA TGTGCCAGTAGTACGCCCGGGACCCCGAAAGATACGCAGTATTTT.

The J gene is TRBJ2-2, the V gene TRBV11-2; D not resolved. Between the trimmed V and J ends, which lost 5 bases and 4 bases, there was a span of 17 bases. CDR1 and CDR2 from the germline V gene are SGHAT and FQNNGV. The CDR3 loop spans 16 amino acids. Here the CDR3 DNA reads TGTGCCAGCAGCCATATCCCTACAATGGTCACCGGGGAGCTGTTTTTT. Protein: CASSHIPTMVTGELFF.

The rearrangement uses TRBV4-3 and TRBJ1-5; D not resolved. The V end was cut by 0 bases, the J end by 0 bases, with 12 bases between. The CDR3 covers 17 residues. CDR1 and CDR2 (germline): LGHNA, YSLEER. As DNA, the CDR3 is TGCGCCAGCAGCCAAGATCTCCCGGGAGCTAGCAATCAGCCCCAGCATTTT. As protein: CASSQDLPGASNQPQHF.

This clone was seen more than once but under ten times. V usage is TRBV5-5 and J usage is TRBJ1-4; no definite D call. Looked up from germline, CDR1 is SGHKS and CDR2 is YYEKEE (reference sequence). Trimming stripped 4 bases from V and 8 bases from J, with 21 bases between. The CDR3 is 16 amino acids. Here the CDR3 reads CASSTQDAAPLEKLFF. The CDR3 DNA is TGTGCCAGCAGCACCCAGGACGCTGCCCCATTGGAAAAACTGTTTTTT.